This TCR beta chain was identified during a study of T cell responses to AZD1222 COVID-19 vaccine. Sequenced by immunoSEQ multiplex PCR; TCRdb stores in-frame clones only, minus some. The sample contains about 150,000 clones, about 90% of which appear only once. Investigators merged groups given second doses at roughly 4 or roughly 12 weeks. Points on this clone: Its antigen is not known.

Whole-study findings and limits: Reportedly, nearly half of unique spike TCRs recognized epitopes outside B.1.351/B.1.1.7 mutations. Samples come after the peak T cell response, not at day 14. Donors in the cohort were predominantly white British and more often female, and clonal diversity was possibly underestimated.

Source: peripheral blood, taken 28 days after the second AZD1222 dose. This receptor was obtained from an adult who received the AZD1222 COVID-19 vaccine.

For the CDR3, the DNA is TGCGCCAGCAGCTTGCCATCGACCACCTACGAGCAGTACTTC. This codes for CASSLPSTTYEQYF. The chain uses TRBV5-1 and TRBJ2-7; unclear D gene. V lost 1 base and J lost 2, with 10 bases in between. Germline V lookup: CDR1 SGHRS, CDR2 YFSETQ. The CDR3 totals 14 residues.